This TCR beta chain was sequenced for a study of blood T cells in healthy people across ages. Points from the study as a whole: Changes in expanded clonotypes were possibly confounded, as the CMV status of donors was unknown.

Alongside a J-beta primer mix, a sample-barcoded 5' primer served in a second PCR lasting 7 to 11 cycles. TCRdb reprocessed the 5' RACE reads with MiXCR, giving one entry per CDR3 protein. In the table there are roughly 1,000,000 distinct CDR3 sequences, around 27% of which are singletons. The CDR3 extends over 15 amino acids. The germline CDR1 and CDR2 sequences are SGHAT and FQNNGV. This clonotype was found a few times. Its antigen is still unknown. This same sample was also part of a study on T cells of mothers and their children. That publication notes: Three healthy Caucasian mothers and their six children donated. When the second PCR was run, its M1S primer added sample barcodes and 2-4 random nucleotides.

The receptor was derived from a girl aged 2 to 9 in good health. This chain uses TRBV11-2 with TRBJ2-5; D possibly corresponds to TRBD2 (6 bases). The DNA end lines up better with TRBJ2-7; the J call may be wrong. The sequenced sample was blood. CDR3 DNA: TGTGCCAGCAGCATCACTGCCCGGGGAGGCTACGAGCAGTACTTC. Its protein product is CASSITARGGYEQYF.